These T cell receptor beta chains were read from a single sample in a study of CD8+ T cells in alopecia areata. Only in-frame clones appear in the TCRdb table, and some are missing; sequencing was by immunoSEQ multiplex PCR. The repertoire holds approximately 180,000 clones, with 50% to 75% as singletons. The specimen was CD4+ T cells sorted from blood, collected at week 0. These receptors came from a human donor with alopecia areata. Both conserved end residues are part of each CDR3.

j_call v_call cdr3_length cdr3_aa
TRBJ2-3 TRBV20-1 11 CSAERGNTQYF
TRBJ1-2 TRBV11-2 13 CASSLGANYGYTF
TRBJ1-2 TRBV4-2 15 CASSQDLAQGFGYTF
TRBJ2-1 TRBV11-2 12 CASSPQKDEQFF
TRBJ1-1 TRBV29-1 12 CSVGQKNTEAFF
TRBJ1-2 TRBV29-1 14 CSVEPPGLINGYTF
TRBJ1-5 TRBV6-6 16 CASTPGQGYSNQPQHF
TRBJ2-4 TRBV7-9 17 CASSHTGGTMAKNIQYF
TRBJ2-3 TRBV30 15 CAWSPGLAGADTQYF
TRBJ2-7 TRBV20-1 11 CSARGLYEQYF
TRBJ2-7 TRBV6-1 14 CASRGQGNYYEQYF
TRBJ2-7 TRBV5-1 13 CASSQDGAYEQYF
TRBJ1-1 TRBV29-1 13 CSVARVENTEAFF
TRBJ2-5 TRBV30 14 CAWIEPQMGETQYF
TRBJ2-3 TRBV5-6 15 CASSFPGLGTDTQYF
TRBJ2-1 TRBV30 13 CAWTQPGRLEQFF
TRBJ2-5 TRBV7-8 14 CASSPMGSWETQYF
TRBJ2-5 TRBV2 16 CASSENGGGAVETQYF
TRBJ2-1 TRBV7-3 15 CASSRDSSSYNEQFF
TRBJ1-6 TRBV29-1 12 CSVQDWNSPLHF
TRBJ2-7 TRBV28 14 CASSSYDRRSEQYF
TRBJ1-5 TRBV25-1 16 CASSGDRGYSNQPQHF